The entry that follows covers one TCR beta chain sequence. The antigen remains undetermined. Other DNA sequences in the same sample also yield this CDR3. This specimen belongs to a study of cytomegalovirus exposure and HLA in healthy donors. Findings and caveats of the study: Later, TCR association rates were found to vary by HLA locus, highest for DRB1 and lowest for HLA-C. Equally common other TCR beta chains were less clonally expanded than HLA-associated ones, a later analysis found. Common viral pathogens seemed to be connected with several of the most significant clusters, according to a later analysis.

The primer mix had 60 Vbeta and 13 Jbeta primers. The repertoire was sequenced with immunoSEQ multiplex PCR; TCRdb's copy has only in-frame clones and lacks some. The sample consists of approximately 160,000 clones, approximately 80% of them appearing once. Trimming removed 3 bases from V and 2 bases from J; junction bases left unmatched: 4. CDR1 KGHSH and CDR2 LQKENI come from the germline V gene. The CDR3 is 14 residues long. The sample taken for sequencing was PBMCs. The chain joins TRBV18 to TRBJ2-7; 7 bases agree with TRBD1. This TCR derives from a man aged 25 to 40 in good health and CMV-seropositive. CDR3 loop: CASSPSTGTYEQYF. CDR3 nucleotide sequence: TGTGCCAGCTCACCCTCGACAGGGACCTACGAGCAGTACTTC.